This entry features one T cell receptor beta chain sequence. Its antigen remains unidentified. Primers for the PCR totalled 60 Vbeta and 13 Jbeta. The method was immunoSEQ multiplex PCR; TCRdb's version includes in-frame clones alone and lacks a portion of them. This table holds 150,000 to 200,000 clones, roughly 82% found once. This record belongs to a study of cytomegalovirus exposure and HLA in healthy donors. Regarding the study as a whole: An analysis that came later showed most CMV-associated TCR beta chains appearing HLA-restricted.

Germline V gene lookup returns CDR1 SNHLY and CDR2 FYNNEI. The V gene lost 6 bases and the J gene lost 3 bases, with 12 bases spanning the gap. The CDR3 covers 13 residues. The sequenced sample consisted of PBMCs. This chain links TRBV2 with TRBJ2-7, with TRBD1 as a possible D gene (6 bases). The receptor comes from a man in his fifties in good health and CMV-seropositive. The CDR3 DNA sequence: TGTGCCAGCAGGAGGACAGACGACTACGAGCAGTACTTC. It encodes CASRRTDDYEQYF.